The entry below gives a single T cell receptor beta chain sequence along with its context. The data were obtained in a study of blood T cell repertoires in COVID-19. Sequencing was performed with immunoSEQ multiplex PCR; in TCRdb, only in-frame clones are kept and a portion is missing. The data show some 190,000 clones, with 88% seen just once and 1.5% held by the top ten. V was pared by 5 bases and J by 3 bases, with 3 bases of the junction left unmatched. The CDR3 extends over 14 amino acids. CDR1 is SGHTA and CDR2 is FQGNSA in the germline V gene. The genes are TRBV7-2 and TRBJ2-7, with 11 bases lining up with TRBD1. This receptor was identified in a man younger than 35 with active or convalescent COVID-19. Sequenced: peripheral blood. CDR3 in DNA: TGTGCCAGCAGCACAGGGACAGGGGGCTACGAGCAGTACTTC. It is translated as CASSTGTGGYEQYF.